A selection of T cell receptor beta chains follows, all from one sample in a study of cytomegalovirus exposure and HLA in healthy donors. The repertoire was sequenced with immunoSEQ multiplex PCR; TCRdb's copy has only in-frame clones and lacks some. The sample consists of about 140,000 clones, roughly 78% of them appearing once. The material sequenced was PBMCs. These receptor sequences come from a man aged 18 to 35 in good health and CMV-seropositive. Each CDR3 is given with its conserved first and last residue. A D gene is named only where the DNA matches it firmly. Only some rows state a clone size, as once, few, many or a class for expanded clones.

abundance: -; j_gene: TRBJ2-5; d_gene: -; v_gene: TRBV6-1; CDR3nt: TGTGCCTTTCGGAAAGGAGTGGGAGAGACCCAGTACTTC; CDR3aa: CAFRKGVGETQYF
abundance: -; j_gene: TRBJ2-1; d_gene: -; v_gene: TRBV27; CDR3nt: TGTGCCAGCAGTCCTATGAGGCCTCTCCGCCGGGAGCAGTTCTTC; CDR3aa: CASSPMRPLRREQFF
abundance: -; j_gene: TRBJ2-7; d_gene: TRBD1; v_gene: TRBV6-5; CDR3nt: TGTGCCGTCGACAGGGATAGCTACGAGCAGTACTTC; CDR3aa: CAVDRDSYEQYF
abundance: -; j_gene: TRBJ2-2; d_gene: TRBD1; v_gene: TRBV7-9; CDR3nt: TGTGCCAGCAGCTTATTGCGGACAGGGGGCACCGGGGAGCTGTTTTTT; CDR3aa: CASSLLRTGGTGELFF
abundance: -; j_gene: TRBJ2-1; d_gene: -; v_gene: TRBV2; CDR3nt: TGTGCCAGCAGTGTAACAGGGACAATGGGTGAGCAGTTCTTC; CDR3aa: CASSVTGTMGEQFF
abundance: -; j_gene: TRBJ2-7; d_gene: -; v_gene: TRBV29-1; CDR3nt: TGCAGCGTCAGGGGCACTACGGGCGAGCAGTACTTC; CDR3aa: CSVRGTTGEQYF
abundance: -; j_gene: TRBJ2-7; d_gene: -; v_gene: TRBV28; CDR3nt: TGTGCCAGCAGTTTATTTCAGCGTCCTCGACAGCAGTACTTC; CDR3aa: CASSLFQRPRQQYF
abundance: -; j_gene: TRBJ1-2; d_gene: -; v_gene: TRBV2; CDR3nt: TGTGCCAGCAGTAGGGACATTTCTAACTATGGCTACACCTTC; CDR3aa: CASSRDISNYGYTF
abundance: -; j_gene: TRBJ2-2; d_gene: -; v_gene: TRBV11-2; CDR3nt: TGTGCCAGCAGCTTATTGAGTTGGTCCGGGGAGCTGTTTTTT; CDR3aa: CASSLLSWSGELFF
abundance: -; j_gene: TRBJ1-2; d_gene: TRBD1; v_gene: TRBV19; CDR3nt: TGTGCCAGTAGTATGGGGGGACAGGCATACTACTATGGCTACACCTTC; CDR3aa: CASSMGGQAYYYGYTF
abundance: -; j_gene: TRBJ1-3; d_gene: -; v_gene: TRBV6-5; CDR3nt: TGTGCCAGCACCTCAGGGCCTGGAAACACCATATATTTT; CDR3aa: CASTSGPGNTIYF
abundance: -; j_gene: TRBJ2-7; d_gene: TRBD1; v_gene: TRBV4-2; CDR3nt: TGTGCCAGCAGCCAAGATTCCCGAGGGACAGCCTACGAGCAGTACTTC; CDR3aa: CASSQDSRGTAYEQYF
abundance: few; j_gene: TRBJ1-1; d_gene: TRBD1; v_gene: TRBV11-2; CDR3nt: TGTGCCAGCAGCTTAGCCGTACAGGGGGTGGATTTGGGGGGCACTGAAGCTTTCTTT; CDR3aa: CASSLAVQGVDLGGTEAFF
abundance: -; j_gene: TRBJ2-7; d_gene: -; v_gene: TRBV6-1; CDR3nt: TGTGCCAGCAGTGATTCCGGGACACTTCACTACGAGCAGTACTTC; CDR3aa: CASSDSGTLHYEQYF
abundance: once; j_gene: TRBJ2-1; d_gene: -; v_gene: TRBV28; CDR3nt: TGTGCCAGCCTCCTCAGAGGGGGACGGTCCGCAGCGGGGAGCTCCTACAATGAGCAGTTCTTC; CDR3aa: CASLLRGGRSAAGSSYNEQFF
abundance: -; j_gene: TRBJ2-3; d_gene: TRBD2; v_gene: TRBV6-5; CDR3nt: TGTGCCAGCAGGCCCGCGGGAGTAGCAGATACGCAGTATTTT; CDR3aa: CASRPAGVADTQYF
abundance: -; j_gene: TRBJ2-3; d_gene: TRBD2; v_gene: TRBV15; CDR3nt: TGTGCCACCAGCAGAGGGGGGGGTGCTAGCAGCCCGACAGATACGCAGTATTTT; CDR3aa: CATSRGGGASSPTDTQYF
abundance: -; j_gene: TRBJ1-2; d_gene: TRBD1; v_gene: TRBV4-1; CDR3nt: TGCGCCAGCAGCCAAGAAACAGGGGGCTATGGCTACACCTTC; CDR3aa: CASSQETGGYGYTF
abundance: -; j_gene: TRBJ1-5; d_gene: -; v_gene: TRBV4-1; CDR3nt: TGCGCCAGCAGCCAAACCCAGGGAACGCAGCCCCAGCATTTT; CDR3aa: CASSQTQGTQPQHF
abundance: -; j_gene: TRBJ1-1; d_gene: -; v_gene: TRBV18; CDR3nt: TGTGCCAGCTCACCCTGGGGAGGGGAGAACACTGAAGCTTTCTTT; CDR3aa: CASSPWGGENTEAFF
abundance: -; j_gene: TRBJ2-2; d_gene: TRBD1; v_gene: TRBV5-1; CDR3nt: TGCGCCAGCAGCCCGGGACAGGTTTCGCACACCGGGGAGCTGTTTTTT; CDR3aa: CASSPGQVSHTGELFF
abundance: -; j_gene: TRBJ2-3; d_gene: -; v_gene: TRBV6-1; CDR3nt: TGTGCCAGCAGTGACAGGCCCACCACAGATACGCAGTATTTT; CDR3aa: CASSDRPTTDTQYF
abundance: -; j_gene: TRBJ1-2; d_gene: -; v_gene: TRBV27; CDR3nt: TGTGCCAGCAGTTCCGCCCCTGAGGGTTTCAACTATGGCTACACCTTC; CDR3aa: CASSSAPEGFNYGYTF
abundance: -; j_gene: TRBJ1-1; d_gene: -; v_gene: TRBV6-1; CDR3nt: TGTGCCAGCCTTAGGGACTGGAACACTGAAGCTTTCTTT; CDR3aa: CASLRDWNTEAFF
abundance: -; j_gene: TRBJ1-2; d_gene: -; v_gene: TRBV29-1; CDR3nt: TGCAGCTACCGATGGGCCTATGGCTACACCTTC; CDR3aa: CSYRWAYGYTF
abundance: -; j_gene: TRBJ2-5; d_gene: TRBD1; v_gene: TRBV5-6; CDR3nt: TGTGCCAGCAGCTTGGATGACAGGGGCGGTGAGACTCAGTACTTC; CDR3aa: CASSLDDRGGETQYF
abundance: -; j_gene: TRBJ1-2; d_gene: -; v_gene: TRBV27; CDR3nt: TGTGCCAGCAGTTTATCAGGGGTCTATGGCTACACCTTC; CDR3aa: CASSLSGVYGYTF
abundance: -; j_gene: TRBJ2-3; d_gene: -; v_gene: TRBV7-7; CDR3nt: TGTGCTAGCAGCTTATCCAGTGTAGATACGCAGTATTTT; CDR3aa: CASSLSSVDTQYF
abundance: few; j_gene: TRBJ1-2; d_gene: TRBD1; v_gene: TRBV5-1; CDR3nt: TGCGCCAGCAGCATGGGACAGGGAAACTATGGCTACACCTTC; CDR3aa: CASSMGQGNYGYTF
abundance: once; j_gene: TRBJ2-3; d_gene: TRBD2; v_gene: TRBV9; CDR3nt: TGTGCCAGCAGCCTAATCCCGGGGGGGGATACGCAGTATTTT; CDR3aa: CASSLIPGGDTQYF
abundance: -; j_gene: TRBJ1-3; d_gene: -; v_gene: TRBV30; CDR3nt: TGTGCCTGGAGTCCCCGAGGGACTGGAAACACCATATATTTT; CDR3aa: CAWSPRGTGNTIYF
abundance: once; j_gene: TRBJ1-5; d_gene: -; v_gene: TRBV19; CDR3nt: TGTGCCAGTGAGGGTCGGCGGGGGGCCCTAAATCAGCCCCAGCATTTT; CDR3aa: CASEGRRGALNQPQHF